Sequencing of this T cell receptor (beta chain) was carried out in a study of T cells in Graves' hyperthyroidism and ophthalmopathy. RNA transcripts were the template for amplifying TCR beta CDR3 regions. The TCR CDR3 first-round RT-PCR relied on the HTBI primer set. TCRdb fed the multiplex PCR reads into MiXCR, producing one record per CDR3 protein. The table shows about 610,000 distinct CDR3 sequences, with roughly 15% occurring only once. CDR3 length: 16 residues. CDR1 SGHRS and CDR2 YFSETQ come from the germline V gene. V lost 6 bases to trimming and J lost 4 bases; unmatched junction nucleotides: 11. This clonotype appeared many times.

The sequenced material came from blood. V usage is TRBV5-1 and J usage is TRBJ2-2, with 8 nucleotides matching TRBD2. The source of this sequence is a woman between 40 and 55 years old with Graves' ophthalmopathy. The CDR3: CASKWGAGVGTGELFF. For the CDR3, the DNA is TGCGCCAGCAAGTGGGGAGCGGGAGTTGGCACCGGGGAGCTGTTTTTT.